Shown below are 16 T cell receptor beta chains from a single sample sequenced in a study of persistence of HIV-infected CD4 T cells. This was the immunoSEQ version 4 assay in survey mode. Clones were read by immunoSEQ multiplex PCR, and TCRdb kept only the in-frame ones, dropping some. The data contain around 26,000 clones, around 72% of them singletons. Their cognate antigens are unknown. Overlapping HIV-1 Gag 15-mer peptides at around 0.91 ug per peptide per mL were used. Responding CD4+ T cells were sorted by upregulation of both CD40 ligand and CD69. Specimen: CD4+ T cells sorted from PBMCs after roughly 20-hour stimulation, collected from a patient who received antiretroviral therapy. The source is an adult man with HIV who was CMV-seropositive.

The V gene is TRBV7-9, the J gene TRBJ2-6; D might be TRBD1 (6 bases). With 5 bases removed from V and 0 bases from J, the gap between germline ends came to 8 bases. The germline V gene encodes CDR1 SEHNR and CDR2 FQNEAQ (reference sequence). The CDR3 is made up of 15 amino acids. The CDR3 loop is CASSLTGSGANVLTF. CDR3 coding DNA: TGTGCCAGCAGCCTGACAGGCTCTGGGGCCAACGTCCTGACTTTC.

The CDR3 DNA reads TGCGCCAGCAGCTTGGTGGCAGGCCCTAATTCACCCCTCCACTTT. It yields the protein CASSLVAGPNSPLHF. The V gene is TRBV5-1, the J gene TRBJ1-6, with D unclear. V was trimmed by 0 bases and J by 6 bases, leaving 10 bases between them. The CDR3 is 15 amino acids. Germline lookup yields CDR1 SGHRS and CDR2 YFSETQ.

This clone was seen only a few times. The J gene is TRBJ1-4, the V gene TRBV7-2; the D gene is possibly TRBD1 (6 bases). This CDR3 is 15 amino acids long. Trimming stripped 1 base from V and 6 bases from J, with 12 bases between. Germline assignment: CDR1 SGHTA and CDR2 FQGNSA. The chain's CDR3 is CASSLGDRRDEKLFF. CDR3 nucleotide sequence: TGTGCCAGCAGCTTAGGTGACAGGCGAGATGAAAAACTGTTTTTT.

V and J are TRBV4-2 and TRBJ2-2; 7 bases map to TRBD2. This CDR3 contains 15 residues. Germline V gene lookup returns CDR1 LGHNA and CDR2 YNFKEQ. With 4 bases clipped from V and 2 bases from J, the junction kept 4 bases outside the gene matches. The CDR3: CASSRAGVNTGELFF. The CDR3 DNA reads TGTGCCAGCAGCCGGGCGGGGGTTAACACCGGGGAGCTGTTTTTT.

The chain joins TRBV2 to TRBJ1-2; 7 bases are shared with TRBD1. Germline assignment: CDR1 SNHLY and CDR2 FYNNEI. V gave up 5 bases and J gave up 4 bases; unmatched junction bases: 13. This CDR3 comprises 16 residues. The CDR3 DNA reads TGTGCCAGCAGTCCTGATCCCCCAGGGGGGTCCTATGGCTACACCTTC. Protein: CASSPDPPGGSYGYTF.

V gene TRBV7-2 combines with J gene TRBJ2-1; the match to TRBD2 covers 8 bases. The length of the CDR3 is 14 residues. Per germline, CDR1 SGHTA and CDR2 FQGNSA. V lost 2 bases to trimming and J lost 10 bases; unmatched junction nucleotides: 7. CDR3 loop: CASSLPGGAREQFF. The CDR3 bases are TGTGCCAGCAGCTTACCCGGGGGGGCCCGGGAGCAGTTCTTC.

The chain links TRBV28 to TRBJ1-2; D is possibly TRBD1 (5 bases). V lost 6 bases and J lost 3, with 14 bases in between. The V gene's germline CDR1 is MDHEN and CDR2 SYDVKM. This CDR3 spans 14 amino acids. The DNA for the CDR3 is TGTGCCAGCAGCAAGATTGGGACGGACTATGGCTACACCTTC. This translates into CASSKIGTDYGYTF.

CDR3 DNA: TGTGCCAGCAGTTACAAGGGGAACACTGAAGCTTTCTTT. This codes for CASSYKGNTEAFF. The J gene is TRBJ1-1, the V gene TRBV6-5; D is uncertain. CDR1 and CDR2 from the germline V gene are MNHEY and SVGAGI. V was shortened by 2 bases and J by 1 base, with 5 bases between the two germline ends. This CDR3 contains 13 residues.

The CDR3 protein is CASSLGVGGTDTQYF. CDR3 in DNA: TGTGCCAGCAGCTTAGGAGTGGGGGGGACAGATACGCAGTATTTT. The V and J genes are TRBV7-2 and TRBJ2-3; 7 positions agree with TRBD2. The CDR3 totals 15 residues. Germline V CDR1 and CDR2: SGHTA, FQGNSA. The junction had 4 bases not matched to a gene; V was cut back by 1 base and J by 3 bases.

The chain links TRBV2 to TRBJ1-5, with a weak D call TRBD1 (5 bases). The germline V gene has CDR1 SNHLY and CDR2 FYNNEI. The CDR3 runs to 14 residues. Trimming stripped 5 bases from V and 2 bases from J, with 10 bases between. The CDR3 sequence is CASSLREGNQPQHF. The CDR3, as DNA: TGTGCCAGCAGTCTCAGGGAAGGCAATCAGCCCCAGCATTTT.

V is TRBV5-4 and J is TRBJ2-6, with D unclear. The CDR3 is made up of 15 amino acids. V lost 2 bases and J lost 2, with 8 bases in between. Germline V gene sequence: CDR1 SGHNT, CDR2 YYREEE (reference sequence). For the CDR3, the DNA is TGTGCCAGCAGCTTCGTGGGGACTGGGGCCAACGTCCTGACTTTC. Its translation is CASSFVGTGANVLTF.

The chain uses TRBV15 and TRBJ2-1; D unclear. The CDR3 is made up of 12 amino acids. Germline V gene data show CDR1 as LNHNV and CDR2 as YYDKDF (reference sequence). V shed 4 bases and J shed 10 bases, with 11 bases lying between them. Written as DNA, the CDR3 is TGTGCCACCAGCAAAAGAGAAGGGGAGCAGTTCTTC. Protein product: CATSKREGEQFF.

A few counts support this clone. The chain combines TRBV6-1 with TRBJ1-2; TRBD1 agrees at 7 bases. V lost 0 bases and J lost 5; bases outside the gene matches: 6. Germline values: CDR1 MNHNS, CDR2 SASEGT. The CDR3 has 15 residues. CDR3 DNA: TGTGCCAGCAGTGAAGCGAGGGACAGTTTATATGGCTACACCTTC. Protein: CASSEARDSLYGYTF.

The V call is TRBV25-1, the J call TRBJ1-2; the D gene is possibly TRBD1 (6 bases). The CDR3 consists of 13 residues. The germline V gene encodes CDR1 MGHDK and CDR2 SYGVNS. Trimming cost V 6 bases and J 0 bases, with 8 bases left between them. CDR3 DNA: TGTGCCAGCAGGGACAGAGCTAACTATGGCTACACCTTC. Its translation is CASRDRANYGYTF.

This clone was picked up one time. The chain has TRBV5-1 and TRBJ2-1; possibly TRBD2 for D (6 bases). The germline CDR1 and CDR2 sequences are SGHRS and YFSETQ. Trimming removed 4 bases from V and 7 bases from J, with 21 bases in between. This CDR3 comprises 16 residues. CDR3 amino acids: CASSRRGKSTGNEQFF. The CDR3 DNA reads TGCGCCAGCAGCAGGCGGGGAAAATCTACGGGGAATGAGCAGTTCTTC.

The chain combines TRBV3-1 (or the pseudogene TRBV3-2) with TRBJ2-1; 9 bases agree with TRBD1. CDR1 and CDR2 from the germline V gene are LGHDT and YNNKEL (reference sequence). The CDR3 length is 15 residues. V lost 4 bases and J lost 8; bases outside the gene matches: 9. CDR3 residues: CASSPPGQGRHEQFF. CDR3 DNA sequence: TGTGCCAGCAGCCCGCCGGGACAGGGAAGACATGAGCAGTTCTTC.